This T cell receptor (beta chain) was sequenced for a study of T cell responses to AZD1222 COVID-19 vaccine. On this clone: What it binds is unknown.

General study points: Only 5 or 6 AZD1222 recipients tested seropositive at baseline. Targeting of unmutated variant regions was reportedly seen in nearly half of spike-specific TCRs. Increased Spike-specific TCR breadth and depth were observed after two AZD1222 doses.

This table comes from immunoSEQ multiplex PCR, and its TCRdb copy is limited to in-frame clones, with some not included. The top ten hold 3.5% to 4.5% of the sample, which has about 140,000 clones, more than 85% seen once. This sequence was found in an adult who received the AZD1222 COVID-19 vaccine. This material consisted of peripheral blood, taken 28 days after the second AZD1222 dose.

CDR3 in DNA: TGTGCCAGCAGCTTGGGGAGACAGCCCCAGCATTTT. Its protein is CASSLGRQPQHF. The gene calls are TRBV5-8 and TRBJ1-5; D not resolved. CDR3 length equals 12 residues. Trimming stripped 0 bases from V and 7 bases from J, with 5 bases between. Germline V lookup: CDR1 SGHTS, CDR2 YDEGEE.